The rows below give T cell receptor beta chains drawn from one sample of a study of cytomegalovirus exposure and HLA in healthy donors. Clones were read by immunoSEQ multiplex PCR, and TCRdb kept only the in-frame ones, dropping some. This sample yields about 140,000 clones, of which approximately 80% are seen a single time; 5.1% belongs to the top ten. Sequencing was done on a sample of PBMCs. These receptors came from a male donor in good health and CMV-seronegative. Both conserved end residues are part of each CDR3. D genes are given only for firm matches. Some rows have no size entry. The others give once, few or many, or a class for an expanded clone.

size	D	V	J	CDR3	DNA
few	.	TRBV7-2	TRBJ1-2	CASSRNRVDYGYTF	TGTGCCAGCAGCCGAAACAGGGTTGACTATGGCTACACCTTC
few	TRBD2	TRBV5-1	TRBJ2-1	CASSSPGASGEGEQFF	TGCGCCAGCAGCTCCCCCGGGGCTAGCGGGGAAGGTGAGCAGTTCTTC
few	.	TRBV11-2	TRBJ2-5	CASSFSGRGRETQYF	TGTGCCAGCAGCTTTAGCGGAAGGGGTCGGGAGACCCAGTACTTC
few	TRBD1	TRBV13	TRBJ1-2	CASSLKGQSYGYTF	TGTGCCAGCAGCTTAAAGGGACAGAGCTATGGCTACACCTTC
.	.	TRBV9	TRBJ2-3	CASSPRPGLTSTDTQYF	TGTGCCAGCAGCCCCCGTCCCGGACTAACAAGCACAGATACGCAGTATTTT
.	.	TRBV2	TRBJ2-7	CASSGEGDEQYF	TGTGCCAGCAGTGGAGAAGGGGACGAGCAGTACTTC
.	.	TRBV18	TRBJ2-6	CASSPSASGANVLTF	TGTGCCAGCTCACCTTCAGCGTCTGGGGCCAACGTCCTGACTTTC
.	TRBD1	TRBV27	TRBJ1-2	CASSPQDRNGYGYTF	TGTGCCAGCAGTCCACAGGACAGGAACGGCTATGGCTACACCTTC
.	TRBD1	TRBV6-5	TRBJ1-6	CASSYSATGYSPLHF	TGTGCCAGCAGTTACTCCGCGACAGGGTATTCACCCCTCCACTTT
.	.	TRBV5-1	TRBJ1-4	CASGEGEKLFF	TGCGCCAGCGGGGAGGGTGAAAAACTGTTTTTT
.	TRBD1	TRBV28	TRBJ1-2	CASSLTQGAWYGYTF	TGTGCCAGCAGTTTAACGCAGGGGGCTTGGTATGGCTACACCTTC
.	.	TRBV18	TRBJ2-7	CASSPPPHNYEQYF	TGTGCCAGCTCACCACCGCCCCACAACTACGAGCAGTACTTC
.	TRBD2	TRBV7-2	TRBJ2-5	CASSFIAGTETQYF	TGTGCCAGCAGCTTCATAGCGGGGACGGAGACCCAGTACTTC
once	.	TRBV4-2	TRBJ1-3	CASSRTLTPTNTIYF	TGTGCCAGCAGCCGGACACTCACCCCGACCAACACCATATATTTT
once	TRBD2	TRBV7-2	TRBJ2-1	CASSFSGGRANEQFF	TGTGCCAGCAGCTTCTCGGGGGGAAGGGCCAATGAGCAGTTCTTC
.	.	TRBV19	TRBJ1-1	CASSITGSRFEAFF	TGTGCCAGTAGTATTACAGGGTCTAGGTTTGAAGCTTTCTTT
.	.	TRBV7-6	TRBJ2-7	CASSWPGSYEQYF	TGTGCCAGCAGCTGGCCGGGGAGCTACGAGCAGTACTTC
.	.	TRBV7-2	TRBJ1-1	CASSSGGRITEAFF	TGTGCCAGCTCCTCCGGGGGGCGAATAACTGAAGCTTTCTTT
.	.	TRBV30	TRBJ1-2	CAWSPRGSGYTF	TGTGCCTGGAGTCCCAGGGGCTCAGGCTACACCTTC
.	TRBD1	TRBV9	TRBJ2-5	CASSAQGARGETQYF	TGTGCCAGCAGCGCCCAGGGGGCCCGGGGGGAGACCCAGTACTTC
.	TRBD1	TRBV27	TRBJ2-2	CATTGQTNTGELFF	TGTGCCACAACGGGACAGACAAACACCGGGGAGCTGTTTTTT
once	.	TRBV5-1	TRBJ1-2	CASSRGGLPENYGYTF	TGCGCCAGCTCCCGTGGGGGACTTCCAGAGAACTATGGCTACACCTTC
.	.	TRBV11-1	TRBJ1-1	CASSVRGTEAFF	TGTGCCAGCAGCGTGAGGGGGACTGAAGCTTTCTTT
.	.	TRBV7-2	TRBJ2-5	CASSFGGSEGETQYF	TGTGCCAGCAGCTTCGGCGGGTCCGAAGGGGAGACCCAGTACTTC
.	TRBD2	TRBV9	TRBJ2-7	CASSPRLANTYEQYF	TGTGCCAGCAGCCCGAGACTAGCGAACACCTACGAGCAGTACTTC
.	.	TRBV6-5	TRBJ1-2	CASRNLKRGYTF	TGTGCCAGCAGGAACCTGAAGCGCGGCTACACCTTC
once	.	TRBV5-6	TRBJ1-2	CASSVLGVMDGYTF	TGTGCCAGCAGCGTACTCGGGGTTATGGATGGCTACACCTTC
.	TRBD1	TRBV4-3	TRBJ1-1	CASSQEVTGGGHGEAFF	TGCGCCAGCAGCCAAGAAGTAACGGGAGGGGGCCATGGTGAAGCTTTCTTT
.	TRBD1	TRBV6-6	TRBJ2-5	CASSGGQEETRYF	TGTGCCAGCAGTGGGGGACAGGAAGAGACCCGGTACTTC
.	TRBD1	TRBV5-6	TRBJ1-2	CASSPDRTNYGYTF	TGTGCCAGCAGCCCGGACAGGACTAACTATGGCTACACCTTC
.	.	TRBV6-5	TRBJ1-1	CASSYSRQLNTEAFF	TGTGCCAGCAGTTACTCAAGACAGTTGAACACTGAAGCTTTCTTT
.	TRBD1	TRBV14	TRBJ1-2	CASSPGQGLHIRGYTF	TGTGCCAGCAGCCCGGGACAGGGGCTTCATATACGTGGCTACACCTTC
.	TRBD1	TRBV27	TRBJ1-1	CASSLGTGLNTEAFF	TGTGCCAGCAGCTTAGGGACAGGTCTGAACACTGAAGCTTTCTTT
.	.	TRBV6-6	TRBJ1-5	CASSSSSAGVMQPQHF	TGTGCCAGCAGTTCATCGTCTGCAGGGGTGATGCAGCCCCAGCATTTT